These 17 T cell receptor beta chains originate from one sample sequenced in a study of Ad26.COV2.S vaccination and SARS-CoV-2 variants. The treatment is: over 15 received Ad26.COV2.S at low or high dose, single or two shots; about five received placebo; per-sample allocation not given. Samples came from day 63 after the first vaccine or placebo injection. Sequencing was performed with immunoSEQ multiplex PCR; in TCRdb, only in-frame clones are kept and a portion is missing. The sample shows hundreds of thousands of clones, more than 75% of them seen only once. The sequences come from peripheral blood, collected in a trial of Ad26.COV2.S vaccine versus placebo. The receptor set was obtained from a person between 18 and 65 years old who received the Ad26.COV2.S COVID-19 vaccine or a placebo.

This chain joins TRBV12-5 and TRBJ2-6; 8 bases agree with TRBD1. CDR1 and CDR2 (germline): LGHNT, FRNRAP. The CDR3 extends over 19 amino acids. Trimming took 1 base from V and 0 from J; bases not matched to a gene: 8. The CDR3 DNA reads as TGTGCTAGTGGTTTGGGGACAGGGAGTACGTACTCTGGGGCCAACGTCCTGACTTTC. Translation: CASGLGTGSTYSGANVLTF.

The rearrangement uses TRBV5-6 and TRBJ2-7; the D is unclear. The CDR3 runs to 12 residues. Trimming cost V 3 bases and J 6 bases, with 10 bases left between them. Germline-derived CDR1 and CDR2 are SGHDT and YYEEEE. The CDR3 bases are TGTGCCAGCAGCTCGTCGGCGGCCGAGCAGTACTTC. Translated, it gives CASSSSAAEQYF.

The table lists this clone with a count of one. CDR3: CASSQDTQIYTF. CDR3 nucleotide sequence: TGTGCCAGCAGCCAAGATACCCAGATCTACACCTTC. The chain recombines TRBV3-1 (or the pseudogene TRBV3-2) with TRBJ1-2; D is unresolved. Germline CDR1 LGHDT, CDR2 YNNKEL (reference sequence). V lost 0 bases and J 10 bases, leaving 9 bases between the germline ends. CDR3 length: 12 amino acids.

The J gene is TRBJ2-1, the V gene TRBV6-4; D is unclear. The CDR3 length is 15 residues. Germline V gene sequence: CDR1 MRHNA, CDR2 SNTAGT. The V gene lost 4 bases and the J gene lost 2 bases, with 12 bases spanning the gap. Written as DNA, the CDR3 is TGTGCCAGCAGTGGGTTTCTGGGCCCCTACAATGAGCAGTTCTTC. This codes for CASSGFLGPYNEQFF.

The gene calls are TRBV2 and TRBJ2-5; D not resolved. Germline V CDR1 and CDR2: SNHLY, FYNNEI. Trimming took off 7 bases at V and 2 bases at J, with 11 bases between the two ends. This CDR3 has 13 residues. The CDR3 loop is CASKLQLQETQYF. The CDR3, as DNA: TGTGCCAGCAAACTACAGCTACAAGAGACCCAGTACTTC.

This rearrangement joins TRBV5-1 to TRBJ1-1; tentative D call: TRBD1 (5 bases). The CDR3 has 14 amino acids. V lost 6 bases, J lost 3 bases, and 15 bases lay in between. Germline V gene data show CDR1 as SGHRS and CDR2 as YFSETQ. DNA of the CDR3: TGCGCCAGCAACGAGCCTCGGGGGGACACTGAAGCTTTCTTT. Its protein product is CASNEPRGDTEAFF.

The V gene is TRBV9, the J gene TRBJ2-4; D is undetermined. The germline V and J ends were trimmed by 0 bases and 6 bases, with 7 bases remaining between them. The CDR3 has 13 residues. The germline V gene encodes CDR1 SGDLS and CDR2 YYNGEE. The DNA of the CDR3 is TGTGCCAGCAGCGTAGCATGGGGAAACATTCAGTACTTC. It is translated as CASSVAWGNIQYF.

The chain couples TRBV5-6 to TRBJ1-1; D perhaps matches TRBD1 (6 bases). V was cut by 1 base and J by 8 bases, with 12 bases left in between. The germline V gene encodes CDR1 SGHDT and CDR2 YYEEEE. The CDR3 covers 13 residues. The CDR3 here is CASSLTGLREAFF. CDR3 bases: TGTGCCAGCAGCTTGACAGGGTTAAGGGAAGCTTTCTTT. The whole variable domain, remainder taken from reference TRBV5-6 and TRBJ1-1, is DAGVTQSPTHLIKTRGQQVTLRCSPKSGHDTVSWYQQALGQGPQFIFQYYEEEERQRGNFPDRFSGHQFPNYSSELNVNALLLGDSALYLCASSLTGLREAFFGQGTRLTVV.

The chain carries TRBV18 and TRBJ2-7; D uncertain. V lost 3 bases to trimming and J lost 6 bases, with 9 bases between them. Germline loops: CDR1 KGHSH, CDR2 LQKENI. This CDR3 has 12 amino acids. The CDR3 loop is CASSPETGEQYF. CDR3 DNA: TGTGCCAGCTCACCGGAGACGGGCGAGCAGTACTTC.

A few counts support this clone. This sequence joins TRBV6-5 and TRBJ2-7; D tentatively fits TRBD1 or TRBD2 (5 bases each). The V end lost 4 bases, the J end lost 1 base, and 11 bases lay between the germline ends. Germline V CDR1 and CDR2: MNHEY, SVGAGI. This CDR3 spans 14 amino acids. The CDR3 bases are TGTGCCAGCAGTTCGGCAGGGAGTTCCTACGAGCAGTACTTC. Translation gives CASSSAGSSYEQYF.

This clone has a single count. The chain has TRBV13 and TRBJ2-1; D is possibly TRBD1 (6 bases). V was clipped by 2 bases and J by 4 bases, with 12 bases between them. The germline V gene encodes CDR1 PRHDT and CDR2 FYEKMQ (reference sequence). This CDR3 comprises 15 residues. The CDR3 spells CASSLRGRGYNEQFF. In DNA form, the CDR3 reads TGTGCCAGCAGCTTAAGGGGGAGAGGGTACAATGAGCAGTTCTTC.

The J gene is TRBJ2-1, the V gene TRBV4-2; 9 nucleotides align to TRBD2. CDR1 and CDR2 from the germline V gene are LGHNA and YNFKEQ. J was trimmed by 12 bases and V by 1 base; bases with no gene match: 13. The CDR3 is made up of 16 amino acids. The chain's CDR3 is CASSQGGRAVVAGQFF. DNA of the CDR3: TGTGCCAGCAGCCAAGGCGGGAGGGCCGTAGTCGCAGGGCAGTTCTTC.

This chain uses TRBV29-1 with TRBJ2-7; maybe TRBD2 (5 bases). CDR3 length equals 12 residues. V was trimmed by 7 bases and J by 7 bases, leaving 17 bases between them. The germline V gene encodes CDR1 SQVTM and CDR2 ANQGSEA. CDR3: CSGKFGRGEQYF. Written as DNA, the CDR3 is TGCAGCGGGAAATTCGGTCGCGGGGAGCAGTACTTC.

The chain is built from TRBV15 and TRBJ2-4; 12 bases agree with TRBD2. Germline CDR1 reads LNHNV; CDR2 reads YYDKDF (reference sequence). This CDR3 comprises 18 residues. V dropped 2 bases and J dropped 6; count of bases not matched to a gene: 11. CDR3 bases: TGTGCCACCAGCAGACGACCTACCCTGACTAGCGGGGGAAACATTCAGTACTTC. Its protein is CATSRRPTLTSGGNIQYF.

This sequence joins TRBV18 and TRBJ2-5; D gene uncertain. V was pared by 0 bases and J by 4 bases, with 6 bases between. Germline CDR1 is KGHSH and CDR2 is LQKENI. The CDR3 is 13 residues long. The CDR3 nucleotides are TGTGCCAGCTCACCACCGGCGTTAGAGACCCAGTACTTC. Amino acid sequence: CASSPPALETQYF.

CDR3: CASSGRILRGHSGANVLTF. CDR3 sequence (DNA): TGTGCCAGCAGCGGAAGGATACTAAGGGGGCACTCTGGGGCCAACGTCCTGACTTTC. This rearrangement joins TRBV5-5 to TRBJ2-6, with TRBD1 matching over 7 bases. The CDR3 runs 19 residues. V lost 4 bases and J lost 0; bases outside the gene matches: 13. Per germline, CDR1 SGHKS and CDR2 YYEKEE (reference sequence).

This chain connects TRBV2 to TRBJ2-3; a possible D gene is TRBD2 (5 bases). This CDR3 has 13 residues. The V end lost 5 bases, the J end lost 4 bases, and 10 bases lay between the germline ends. Germline assignment: CDR1 SNHLY and CDR2 FYNNEI. The CDR3 DNA sequence: TGTGCCAGCAGTAGGGAGCAGGCAGATACGCAGTATTTT. It is translated as CASSREQADTQYF.